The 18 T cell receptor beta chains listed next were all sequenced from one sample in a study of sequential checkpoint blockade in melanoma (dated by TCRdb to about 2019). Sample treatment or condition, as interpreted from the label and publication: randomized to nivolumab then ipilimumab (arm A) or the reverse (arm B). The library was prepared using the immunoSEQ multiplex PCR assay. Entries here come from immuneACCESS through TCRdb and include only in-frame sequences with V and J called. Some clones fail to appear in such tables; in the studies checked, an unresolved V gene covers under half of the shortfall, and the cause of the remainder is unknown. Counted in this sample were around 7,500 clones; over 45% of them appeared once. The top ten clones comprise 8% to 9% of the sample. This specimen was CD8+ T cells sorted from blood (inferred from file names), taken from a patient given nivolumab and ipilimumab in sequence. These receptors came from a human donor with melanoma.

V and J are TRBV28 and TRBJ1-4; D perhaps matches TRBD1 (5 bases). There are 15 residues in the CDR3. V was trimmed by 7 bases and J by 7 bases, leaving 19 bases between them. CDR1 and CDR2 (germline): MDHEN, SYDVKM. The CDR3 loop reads CASMGVGGRGEKLFF. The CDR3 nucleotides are TGTGCCAGCATGGGGGTGGGGGGTCGGGGTGAAAAACTGTTTTTT.

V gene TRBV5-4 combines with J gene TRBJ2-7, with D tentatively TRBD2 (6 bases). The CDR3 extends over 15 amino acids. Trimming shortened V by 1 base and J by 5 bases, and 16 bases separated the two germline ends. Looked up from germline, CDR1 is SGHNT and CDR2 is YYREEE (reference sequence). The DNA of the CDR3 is TGTGCCAGCAGCTTGATCGGAGGGAGTGTCCACGAGCAGTACTTC. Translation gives CASSLIGGSVHEQYF.

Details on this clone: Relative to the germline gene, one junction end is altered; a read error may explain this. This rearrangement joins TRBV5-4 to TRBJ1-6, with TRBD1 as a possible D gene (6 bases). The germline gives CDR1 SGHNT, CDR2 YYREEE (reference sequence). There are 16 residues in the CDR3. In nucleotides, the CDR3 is TGTGCCAACAGCTCCCGATCCGGGACACCATATTCACCCCTCCACTTT. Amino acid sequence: CANSSRSGTPYSPLHF.

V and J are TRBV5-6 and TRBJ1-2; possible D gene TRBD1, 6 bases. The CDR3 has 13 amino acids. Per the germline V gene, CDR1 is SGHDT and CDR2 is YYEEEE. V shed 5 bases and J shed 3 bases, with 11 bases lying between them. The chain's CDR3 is CASSPGTHYGYTF. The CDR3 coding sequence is TGTGCCAGCAGTCCCGGGACACACTATGGCTACACCTTC.

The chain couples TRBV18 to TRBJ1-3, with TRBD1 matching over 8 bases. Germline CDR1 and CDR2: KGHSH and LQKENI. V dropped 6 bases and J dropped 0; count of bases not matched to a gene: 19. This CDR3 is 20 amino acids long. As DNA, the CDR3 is TGTGCCAGCTCGCGTGACCGGGACAGGCAACTATTATCCTCTGGAAACACCATATATTTT. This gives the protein CASSRDRDRQLLSSGNTIYF.

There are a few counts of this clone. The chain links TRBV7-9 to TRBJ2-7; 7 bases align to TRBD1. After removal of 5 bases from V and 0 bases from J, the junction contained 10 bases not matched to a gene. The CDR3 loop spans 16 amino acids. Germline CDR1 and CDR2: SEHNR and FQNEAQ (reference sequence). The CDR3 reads CASSPTSDRSSYEQYF. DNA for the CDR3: TGTGCCAGCAGCCCGACCTCGGACAGGTCCTCCTACGAGCAGTACTTC.

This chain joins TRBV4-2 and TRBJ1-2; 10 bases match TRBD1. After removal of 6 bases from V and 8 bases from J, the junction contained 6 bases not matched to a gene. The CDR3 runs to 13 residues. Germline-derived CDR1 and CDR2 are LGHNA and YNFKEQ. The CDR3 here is CASRIGQGEGYTF. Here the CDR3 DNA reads TGTGCCAGCAGAATCGGACAGGGGGAAGGCTACACCTTC.

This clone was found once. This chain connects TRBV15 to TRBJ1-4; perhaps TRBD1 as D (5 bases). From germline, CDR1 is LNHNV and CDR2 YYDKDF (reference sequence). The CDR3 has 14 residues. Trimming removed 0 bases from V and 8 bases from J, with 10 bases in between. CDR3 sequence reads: CATSRDQGIEKLFF. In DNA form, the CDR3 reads TGTGCCACCAGCAGAGACCAGGGAATCGAAAAACTGTTTTTT.

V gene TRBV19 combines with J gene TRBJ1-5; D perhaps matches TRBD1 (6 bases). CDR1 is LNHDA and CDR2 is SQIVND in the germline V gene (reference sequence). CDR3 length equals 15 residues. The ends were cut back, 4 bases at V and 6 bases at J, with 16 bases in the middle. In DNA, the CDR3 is TGTGCCAGTAGTAATGAGGGGGTCCCGTCTCAGCCCCAGCATTTT. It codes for CASSNEGVPSQPQHF.

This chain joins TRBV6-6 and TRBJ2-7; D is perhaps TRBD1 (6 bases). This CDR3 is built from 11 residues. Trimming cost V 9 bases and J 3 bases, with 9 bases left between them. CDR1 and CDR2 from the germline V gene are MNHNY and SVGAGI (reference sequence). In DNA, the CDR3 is TGTGCCAGTCGACAGGTCTACGAGCAGTACTTC. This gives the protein CASRQVYEQYF.

For the CDR3, the DNA is TGTGCCAGCAGTTACCCCCAGGGTGAAGCTTTCTTT. Amino acids: CASSYPQGEAFF. The chain carries TRBV6-6 and TRBJ1-1; possible D gene TRBD1, 5 bases. Trimming took 2 bases from V and 7 from J, leaving 8 bases between them. This CDR3 region has 12 residues. From germline, CDR1 is MNHNY and CDR2 SVGAGI (reference sequence).

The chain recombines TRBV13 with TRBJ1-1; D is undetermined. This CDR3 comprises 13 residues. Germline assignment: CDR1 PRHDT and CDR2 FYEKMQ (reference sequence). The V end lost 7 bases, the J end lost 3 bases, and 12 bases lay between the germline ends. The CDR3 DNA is TGTGCCAGCAACCTTGTCGGGGACACTGAAGCTTTCTTT. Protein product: CASNLVGDTEAFF.

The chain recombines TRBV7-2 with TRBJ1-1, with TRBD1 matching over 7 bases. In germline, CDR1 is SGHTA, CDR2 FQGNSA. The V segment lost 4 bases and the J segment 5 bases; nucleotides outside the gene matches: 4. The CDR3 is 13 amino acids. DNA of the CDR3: TGTGCCAGCAGCTCTCAGGGGGGAACTGAAGCTTTCTTT. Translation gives CASSSQGGTEAFF. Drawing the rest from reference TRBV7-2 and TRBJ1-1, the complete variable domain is GAGVSQSPSNKVTEKGKDVELRCDPISGHTALYWYRQSLGQGLEFLIYFQGNSAPDKSGLPSDRFSAERTGGSVSTLTIQRTQQEDSAVYLCASSSQGGTEAFFGQGTRLTVV.

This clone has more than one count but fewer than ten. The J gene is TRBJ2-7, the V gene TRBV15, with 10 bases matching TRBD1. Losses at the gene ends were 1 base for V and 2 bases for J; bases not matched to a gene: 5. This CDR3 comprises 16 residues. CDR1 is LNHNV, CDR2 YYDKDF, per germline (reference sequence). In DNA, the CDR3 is TGTGCCACCAGCAGAGTCCCCGGACAGGGGGCCTACGAGCAGTACTTC. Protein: CATSRVPGQGAYEQYF.

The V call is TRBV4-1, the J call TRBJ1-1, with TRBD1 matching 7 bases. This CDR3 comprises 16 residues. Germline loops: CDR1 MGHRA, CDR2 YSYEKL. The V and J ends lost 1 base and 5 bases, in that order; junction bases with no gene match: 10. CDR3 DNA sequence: TGCGCCAGCAGCCAAGGGGAGGACAGGTTGTGGACTGAAGCTTTCTTT. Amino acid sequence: CASSQGEDRLWTEAFF.

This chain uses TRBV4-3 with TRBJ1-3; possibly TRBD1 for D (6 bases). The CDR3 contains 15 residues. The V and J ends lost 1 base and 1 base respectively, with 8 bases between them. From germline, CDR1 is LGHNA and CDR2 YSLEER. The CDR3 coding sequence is TGCGCCAGCAGCCAAGGGACAGCATCTGGAAACACCATATATTTT. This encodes CASSQGTASGNTIYF.

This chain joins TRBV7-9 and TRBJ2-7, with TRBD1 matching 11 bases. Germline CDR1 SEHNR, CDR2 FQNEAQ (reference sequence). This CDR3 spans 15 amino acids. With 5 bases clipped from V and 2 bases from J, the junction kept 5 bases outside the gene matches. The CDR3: CASSNPGQGAYEQYF. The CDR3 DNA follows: TGTGCCAGCAGCAACCCGGGACAGGGGGCCTACGAGCAGTACTTC.

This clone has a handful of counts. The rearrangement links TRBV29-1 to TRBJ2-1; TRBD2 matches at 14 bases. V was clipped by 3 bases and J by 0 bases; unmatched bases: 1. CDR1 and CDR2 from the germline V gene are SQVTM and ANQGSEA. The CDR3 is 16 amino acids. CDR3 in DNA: TGCAGCGTTGAGGGGACTAGCGGGAGCTCCTACAATGAGCAGTTCTTC. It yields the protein CSVEGTSGSSYNEQFF.